One sample yielded the 20 T cell receptor beta chains listed below, sequenced in a study of OX40 agonist ivuxolimab in advanced cancers. Clones were read by immunoSEQ multiplex PCR, and TCRdb kept only the in-frame ones, dropping some. The profile covers 60,000 to 85,000 clones, with 85% to 90% appearing a single time and more than 0.75% taken by the ten largest. Material: CD4+ or CD8+ T cells sorted from blood, obtained in a trial of the OX40 agonist ivuxolimab. These receptors were collected from an adult with an advanced solid tumor such as melanoma, head and neck, liver or kidney cancer.

This chain links TRBV10-3 with TRBJ1-1, with D perhaps TRBD1 (6 bases). CDR3 size: 14 residues. CDR1 is ENHRY and CDR2 is SYGVKD in the germline V gene. Trimming removed 10 bases from V and 0 bases from J, with 15 bases in between. CDR3 bases: TGTGCCACCCGGGACATATCCATGAACACTGAAGCTTTCTTT. Its protein product is CATRDISMNTEAFF.

The chain combines TRBV7-9 with TRBJ1-5; 9 nucleotides agree with TRBD1. V lost 5 bases and J lost 7; bases outside the gene matches: 3. The CDR3 consists of 13 residues. Looked up from germline, CDR1 is SEHNR and CDR2 is FQNEAQ (reference sequence). CDR3 in DNA: TGTGCCAGCAGCCGGACAGGGGCGCAGCCCCAGCATTTT. Encoded protein: CASSRTGAQPQHF.

V usage is TRBV5-1 and J usage is TRBJ2-1, with 7 bases identical to TRBD2. J lost 9 bases, V lost 2 bases, and 8 bases had no gene match. This CDR3 contains 14 residues. Germline V gives CDR1 SGHRS, CDR2 YFSETQ. In DNA form, the CDR3 reads TGCGCCAGCAGCTTAGGGCCGGGGGGACGTGAGCAGTTCTTC. This encodes CASSLGPGGREQFF. The full variable domain, its missing parts supplied by reference TRBV5-1 and TRBJ2-1, is KAGVTQTPRYLIKTRGQQVTLSCSPISGHRSVSWYQQTPGQGLQFLFEYFSETQRNKGNFPGRFSGRQFSNSRSEMNVSTLELGDSALYLCASSLGPGGREQFFGPGTRLTVL.

J is TRBJ2-7 and V is TRBV28, with D possibly matching TRBD1 (5 bases). V was shortened by 8 bases and J by 3 bases, with 17 bases between the two germline ends. Per germline, CDR1 MDHEN and CDR2 SYDVKM. This CDR3 region has 14 residues. CDR3: CASQGVGGIYEQYF. Here the CDR3 DNA reads TGTGCCAGCCAAGGGGTGGGCGGAATCTACGAGCAGTACTTC.

This sequence joins TRBV7-9 and TRBJ2-5; 8 nucleotides agree with TRBD1. This CDR3 region has 16 residues. Germline CDR1 reads SEHNR; CDR2 reads FQNEAQ (reference sequence). V lost 8 bases to trimming and J lost 0 bases; unmatched junction nucleotides: 11. The DNA of the CDR3 is TGTGCCAGCGCCGGGATCAGGGGGCCGTACCAAGAGACCCAGTACTTC. Protein: CASAGIRGPYQETQYF.

In its sample, this clone was seen a few times. The chain couples TRBV11-2 to TRBJ2-2, with a weak D call TRBD1 (6 bases). Trimming took 5 bases from V and 6 from J, leaving 25 bases between them. CDR3 length: 18 amino acids. CDR1 and CDR2 (germline): SGHAT, FQNNGV. The CDR3 loop reads CASSQVFVYLGAAGELFF. In DNA, the CDR3 is TGTGCCAGCAGCCAAGTTTTTGTTTATCTGGGGGCAGCCGGGGAGCTGTTTTTT.

This clone came up a few times. V usage is TRBV7-7 and J usage is TRBJ2-7; TRBD2 matches at 8 bases. The CDR3 loop spans 15 amino acids. CDR1 SSHAT and CDR2 FNYEAQ come from the germline V gene (reference sequence). J was trimmed by 5 bases and V by 0 bases; bases with no gene match: 6. CDR3 region: CASSLAMGLEHEQYF. The CDR3 nucleotides read TGTGCCAGCAGCTTAGCAATGGGACTAGAACACGAGCAGTACTTC.

The chain is built from TRBV7-2 and TRBJ1-2; maybe TRBD1 (6 bases). The V end was cut by 5 bases, the J end by 2 bases, with 9 bases between. The CDR3 has 13 residues. In germline, CDR1 is SGHTA, CDR2 FQGNSA. This CDR3 reads CASSPDRNYGYTF. As DNA, the CDR3 is TGTGCCAGCAGCCCCGACAGGAACTATGGCTACACCTTC. Looking up the rest from reference TRBV7-2 and TRBJ1-2 gives the full variable domain: GAGVSQSPSNKVTEKGKDVELRCDPISGHTALYWYRQSLGQGLEFLIYFQGNSAPDKSGLPSDRFSAERTGGSVSTLTIQRTQQEDSAVYLCASSPDRNYGYTFGSGTRLTVV.

The chain links TRBV7-2 to TRBJ2-1; no reliable D call. V lost 3 bases to trimming and J lost 3 bases, with 6 bases between them. The germline gives CDR1 SGHTA, CDR2 FQGNSA. This CDR3 has 13 residues. CDR3: CASSFTGYNEQFF. The CDR3 DNA reads as TGTGCCAGCAGCTTTACGGGCTACAATGAGCAGTTCTTC.

This chain joins TRBV6-5 and TRBJ1-4; D is unresolved. The CDR3 runs 14 residues. The germline CDR1 and CDR2 sequences are MNHEY and SVGAGI. With 5 bases removed from V and 8 bases from J, the gap between germline ends came to 15 bases. CDR3 residues: CASSPQAWVEKLFF. The CDR3 DNA sequence: TGTGCCAGCAGTCCCCAGGCCTGGGTCGAAAAACTGTTTTTT.

The chain joins TRBV7-2 to TRBJ1-1; maybe TRBD1 (6 bases). V gave up 3 bases and J gave up 3 bases, with 11 bases separating them. The germline V gene encodes CDR1 SGHTA and CDR2 FQGNSA. This CDR3 comprises 14 residues. CDR3 loop: CASSFGQTYTEAFF. Written as DNA, the CDR3 is TGTGCCAGCAGCTTCGGACAGACCTACACTGAAGCTTTCTTT.

V gene TRBV5-1 combines with J gene TRBJ2-3, with D possibly being TRBD1 or TRBD2 (6 bases each). V lost 1 base, J lost 3 bases, and 15 bases lay in between. There are 16 residues in the CDR3. Germline CDR1 and CDR2: SGHRS and YFSETQ. CDR3 region: CASSLRRGSGTDTQYF. In DNA form, the CDR3 reads TGCGCCAGCAGCTTGAGGAGGGGGAGCGGGACAGATACGCAGTATTTT.

The chain uses TRBV5-5 and TRBJ2-7, with 7 bases identical to TRBD2. CDR3 length equals 15 residues. Per the germline V gene, CDR1 is SGHKS and CDR2 is YYEKEE (reference sequence). Trimming at V came to 0 bases and at J to 0 bases, leaving 3 bases not matched to a gene. This chain's CDR3 is CASSLGLAVSYEQYF. The CDR3, as DNA: TGTGCCAGCAGCTTGGGTCTAGCGGTCTCCTACGAGCAGTACTTC.

V is TRBV4-1 and J is TRBJ2-4; no firm D call. Germline V CDR1 and CDR2: MGHRA, YSYEKL. Between the trimmed V and J ends, which lost 0 bases and 9 bases, there was a span of 15 bases. The CDR3 loop spans 15 amino acids. CDR3: CASSQDPDPVRIQYF. In DNA form, the CDR3 reads TGCGCCAGCAGCCAAGACCCAGACCCGGTTCGCATTCAGTACTTC.

The V call is TRBV25-1, the J call TRBJ2-5; the match to TRBD2 covers 11 bases. The CDR3 is made up of 17 amino acids. In germline, CDR1 is MGHDK, CDR2 SYGVNS. V lost 4 bases, J lost 5 bases, and 12 bases stayed unmatched. In nucleotides, the CDR3 is TGTGCCAGCAGTGCCACTAGCGGGGGAGTCGGGCGGGAGACCCAGTACTTC. This encodes CASSATSGGVGRETQYF.

The rearrangement uses TRBV2 and TRBJ2-5; 11 bases are shared with TRBD1. Germline-derived CDR1 and CDR2 are SNHLY and FYNNEI. V lost 5 bases and J lost 2; bases outside the gene matches: 4. There are 15 residues in the CDR3. DNA of the CDR3: TGTGCCAGCAGTTCCGGGACAGGGGGACAAGAGACCCAGTACTTC. Its protein is CASSSGTGGQETQYF.

The gene calls are TRBV27 and TRBJ1-1, with TRBD1 as a possible D gene (5 bases). Germline CDR1 and CDR2: MNHEY and SMNVEV (reference sequence). Trimming stripped 2 bases from V and 3 bases from J, with 7 bases between. CDR3 length equals 13 residues. CDR3 in amino acids: CASSLQGDTEAFF. As DNA, the CDR3 is TGTGCCAGCAGTTTACAGGGTGACACTGAAGCTTTCTTT.

The chain is built from TRBV7-8 and TRBJ1-1; TRBD1 is a possible D gene (6 bases). Per the germline V gene, CDR1 is SGHVS and CDR2 is FQNEAQ. The CDR3 spans 15 residues. V lost 5 bases to trimming and J lost 5 bases, with 18 bases between them. The CDR3 DNA sequence: TGTGCCAGCAGCCGCTGGACAGCCATGGGGACTGAAGCTTTCTTT. Amino acids: CASSRWTAMGTEAFF. Complete variable domain (other parts from reference TRBV7-8 and TRBJ1-1): GAGVSQSPRYKVAKRGQDVALRCDPISGHVSLFWYQQALGQGPEFLTYFQNEAQLDKSGLPSDRFFAERPEGSVSTLKIQRTQQEDSAVYLCASSRWTAMGTEAFFGQGTRLTVV.

The chain joins TRBV5-1 to TRBJ1-1; 7 bases line up with TRBD1. In germline, CDR1 is SGHRS, CDR2 YFSETQ. The J segment lost 1 base and the V segment lost 0 bases, leaving 3 bases of the junction unmatched. This CDR3 has 15 amino acids. The CDR3 loop reads CASSLEGQKNTEAFF. As DNA, the CDR3 is TGCGCCAGCAGCTTGGAGGGACAGAAGAACACTGAAGCTTTCTTT. Complete variable domain (other parts from reference TRBV5-1 and TRBJ1-1): KAGVTQTPRYLIKTRGQQVTLSCSPISGHRSVSWYQQTPGQGLQFLFEYFSETQRNKGNFPGRFSGRQFSNSRSEMNVSTLELGDSALYLCASSLEGQKNTEAFFGQGTRLTVV.

The chain combines TRBV28 with TRBJ2-5; 9 positions match TRBD1. Trimming cost V 5 bases and J 4 bases; bases outside gene matches: 11. Germline assignment: CDR1 MDHEN and CDR2 SYDVKM. The CDR3 contains 16 residues. Here the CDR3 reads CASSGLGQGGGETQYF. CDR3 in DNA: TGTGCCAGCAGTGGGCTGGGACAGGGTGGAGGAGAGACCCAGTACTTC.